The rows below give T cell receptor beta chains drawn from one sample of a study of T cells in Graves' hyperthyroidism and ophthalmopathy. Each CDR3 protein gets one entry after TCRdb re-called the multiplex PCR reads with MiXCR. The data contain 500,000 to 800,000 distinct CDR3 sequences, roughly 15% of them singletons. The sequenced material came from blood. These receptors originate from a woman in her forties or fifties with Graves' ophthalmopathy. Each CDR3 is given with its conserved first and last residue. D genes are given only for firm matches. Size is omitted from some rows. Given values are once, few, many or a class for expanded clones.

many | TRBJ1-2 | NA | TRBV28 | CASSLIPKGENYGYTF | TGTGCCAGCAGTTTGATTCCAAAAGGGGAGAACTATGGCTACACCTTC
NA | TRBJ2-2 | TRBD2 | TRBV6-5 | CVSSYGTSGRTGELFF | TGTGTCAGCAGTTACGGGACTAGCGGGAGAACCGGGGAGCTGTTTTTT
many | TRBJ2-2 | NA | TRBV29-1 | CSGSAGTNTGELFF | TGCAGCGGCTCGGCAGGGACGAACACCGGGGAGCTGTTTTTT
few | TRBJ2-7 | TRBD1 | TRBV12-5 | CASGTRDRGVEQYF | TGTGCTAGTGGGACCCGGGACAGGGGAGTCGAGCAGTACTTC
few | TRBJ1-5 | NA | TRBV15 | CATSRVRGDQPQHF | TGTGCCACCAGCAGAGTCAGGGGCGATCAGCCCCAGCATTTT
few | TRBJ2-1 | NA | TRBV7-9 | CASSLAVPNEQFF | TGTGCCAGCAGCTTAGCGGTTCCCAATGAGCAGTTCTTC
NA | TRBJ2-3 | TRBD2 | TRBV28 | CASRFLAGYTDTQYF | TGTGCCAGCAGATTTTTAGCGGGATACACAGATACGCAGTATTTT
NA | TRBJ2-5 | TRBD2 | TRBV7-7 | CASSPPGLAGVGETQYF | TGTGCTAGCAGCCCCCCAGGACTAGCGGGAGTCGGGGAGACCCAGTACTTC
many | TRBJ2-7 | NA | TRBV7-6 | CASSRIPLEDEQYF | TGTGCCAGCAGCCGCATACCCTTGGAGGACGAGCAGTACTTC
few | TRBJ2-2 | NA | TRBV14 | CASSQAQGRVAGELFF | TGTGCCAGCAGCCAAGCCCAGGGGAGAGTAGCCGGGGAGCTGTTTTTT
few | TRBJ2-7 | TRBD2 | TRBV20-1 | CSARGFMPTSGRSDEQYF | TGCAGTGCTAGAGGGTTCATGCCGACTAGCGGGAGATCAGACGAGCAGTACTTC
NA | TRBJ1-2 | NA | TRBV10-3 | CAITRGLANYGYTF | TGTGCCATCACGAGGGGATTAGCTAACTATGGCTACACCTTC
NA | TRBJ2-1 | TRBD2 | TRBV20-1 | CSARDRSSGNYNEQFF | TGCAGTGCTAGAGATCGATCTAGCGGGAACTACAATGAGCAGTTCTTC
once | TRBJ2-3 | TRBD1 | TRBV2 | CASSGGQGADTQYF | TGTGCCAGCAGTGGAGGCCAGGGGGCAGATACGCAGTATTTT
many | TRBJ2-1 | TRBD2 | TRBV27 | CASSSYGTSGKSYNEQFF | TGTGCCAGCAGTTCTTATGGGACTAGCGGGAAATCCTACAATGAGCAGTTCTTC
many | TRBJ2-5 | TRBD2 | TRBV6-2/TRBV6-3 | CASSLRTSGRGPPQETQYF | TGTGCCAGCAGTCTTCGGACTAGCGGGAGAGGTCCCCCTCAAGAGACCCAGTACTTC
few | TRBJ2-5 | NA | TRBV10-3 | CAISERLQGETQYF | TGTGCCATCAGTGAAAGACTTCAGGGAGAGACCCAGTACTTC
many | TRBJ2-7 | TRBD2 | TRBV12-3/TRBV12-4 | CASRSAGTRYYEQYF | TGTGCCAGCAGGTCCGCCGGGACTAGATACTACGAGCAGTACTTC
NA | TRBJ2-1 | TRBD2 | TRBV7-3 | CASSFRLAGGPYNEQFF | TGTGCCAGCAGCTTCAGACTAGCGGGAGGGCCCTACAATGAGCAGTTCTTC
NA | TRBJ2-5 | NA | TRBV14 | CASSQERDLVTGTQYF | TGTGCCAGCAGCCAAGAGAGGGACTTGGTAACGGGGACCCAGTACTTC
many | TRBJ1-4 | TRBD1 | TRBV29-1 | CSARTGNEKLFF | TGCAGCGCTAGGACAGGGAATGAAAAACTGTTTTTT
many | TRBJ2-7 | TRBD1 | TRBV12-3/TRBV12-4 | CASRAPGTGLYEQYF | TGTGCCAGCCGAGCTCCCGGGACAGGGTTATACGAGCAGTACTTC
many | TRBJ2-1 | NA | TRBV11-3 | CASSLNFPPNGGNEQFF | TGTGCCAGCAGCTTAAACTTCCCCCCAAATGGGGGGAATGAGCAGTTCTTC
NA | TRBJ2-2 | TRBD2 | TRBV3-1 | CASRDTSGRTGELFF | TGTGCCAGCAGGGATACTAGCGGGCGCACCGGGGAGCTGTTTTTT
NA | TRBJ2-2 | TRBD2 | TRBV5-1 | CASSANPGTSGSGRELFF | TGCGCCAGCAGCGCCAATCCCGGGACTAGCGGGTCTGGTCGGGAGCTGTTTTTT
many | TRBJ1-6 | TRBD1 | TRBV27 | CASSLGQAVYNSPLHF | TGTGCCAGCAGTCTCGGACAGGCCGTATATAATTCACCCCTCCACTTT
few | TRBJ1-1 | NA | TRBV6-5 | CASSYGGKEAFF | TGTGCCAGCAGTTACGGGGGGAAAGAAGCTTTCTTT
few | TRBJ1-6 | NA | TRBV6-2/TRBV6-3 | CASSYRRQESRDGSPLHF | TGTGCCAGCAGTTACCGCAGACAGGAATCCCGGGATGGTTCACCCCTCCACTTT
NA | TRBJ2-1 | TRBD1 | TRBV7-8 | CASSLVGQGRNEQFF | TGTGCCAGCAGCTTAGTCGGACAGGGACGCAATGAGCAGTTCTTC
NA | TRBJ1-5 | NA | TRBV19 | CASSGPTENSNQPQHF | TGTGCCAGTAGTGGACCTACAGAGAATAGCAATCAGCCCCAGCATTTT
many | TRBJ2-7 | NA | TRBV19 | CASSIAGHSSYEQYF | TGTGCCAGTAGTATAGCTGGACATTCCTCCTACGAGCAGTACTTC
NA | TRBJ1-2 | NA | TRBV20-1 | CSARQRGLYGYTF | TGCAGTGCTAGACAGAGAGGGCTCTATGGCTACACCTTC
many | TRBJ2-3 | TRBD2 | TRBV20-1 | CSARVKLAGFTDTQYF | TGCAGTGCTAGAGTTAAACTAGCGGGTTTCACAGATACGCAGTATTTT
few | TRBJ2-2 | NA | TRBV6-5 | CASSYSKYTGELFF | TGTGCCAGCAGTTACTCAAAATACACCGGGGAGCTGTTTTTT
many | TRBJ2-3 | NA | TRBV7-8 | CASRETRSADTQYF | TGTGCCAGCAGGGAGACAAGGAGTGCAGATACGCAGTATTTT
few | TRBJ2-1 | TRBD2 | TRBV19 | CASSIGRSGGIDEQFF | TGTGCCAGTAGTATAGGAAGAAGCGGGGGGATCGATGAGCAGTTCTTC
many | TRBJ2-3 | TRBD2 | TRBV20-1 | CSASLRLAGTDTQYF | TGCAGTGCTAGCTTGAGACTAGCGGGCACAGATACGCAGTATTTT
NA | TRBJ2-5 | NA | TRBV29-1 | CSVHANQETQYF | TGCAGCGTTCACGCTAACCAAGAGACCCAGTACTTC
NA | TRBJ2-1 | TRBD2 | TRBV4-3 | CASSQGQLAGYEQFF | TGCGCCAGCAGCCAAGGCCAGCTAGCGGGCTATGAGCAGTTCTTC
many | TRBJ2-1 | TRBD2 | TRBV27 | CASSSLTSGTSYNEQFF | TGTGCCAGCAGTTCTCTGACTAGCGGGACATCCTACAATGAGCAGTTCTTC
many | TRBJ2-3 | NA | TRBV11-2 | CASSLVPDMSDTQYF | TGTGCCAGCAGCTTAGTACCAGATATGAGTGATACGCAGTATTTT
NA | TRBJ2-7 | TRBD2 | TRBV7-9 | CASSLAWEGRSYEQYF | TGTGCCAGCAGCTTAGCATGGGAGGGAAGGTCCTACGAGCAGTACTTC
many | TRBJ2-7 | NA | TRBV7-2 | CASSLDRRPLEQYF | TGTGCCAGCAGCTTAGATCGGCGCCCCCTGGAGCAGTACTTC
few | TRBJ1-6 | NA | TRBV10-3 | CAIRGDGRDNSPLHF | TGTGCCATCAGAGGGGACGGCCGCGATAATTCACCCCTCCACTTT
NA | TRBJ1-1 | NA | TRBV3-1 | CASSQAQGSEAFF | TGTGCCAGCAGCCAAGCACAGGGCAGTGAAGCTTTCTTT